Listed here are 20 T cell receptor beta chains from one sample, sequenced in a study of human T cells and chemical hapten exposure. TCRdb ran MiXCR on the RACE reads and lists one entry per CDR3 protein. The sample has a few hundred thousand distinct CDR3 sequences; around 5.5% are singletons. Noted time point: pre-sensitization, week 0. Treatment meaning: therapeutic diphenylcyclopropenone sensitization with weekly scalp DPC. This sample comprised whole blood, obtained in connection with sensitization to the hapten diphenylcyclopropenone (DPC). These receptors were collected from a woman under 30 with alopecia areata. Some clones in this sample may be carry-over from other donors' samples.

This chain connects TRBV2 to TRBJ1-2; D not certain. The germline gives CDR1 SNHLY, CDR2 FYNNEI. CDR3 length: 11 residues. The germline V and J ends were trimmed by 3 bases and 8 bases, with 7 bases remaining between them. CDR3 bases: TGTGCCAGCAGTGACCGGCACGGCTACACCTTC. This translates into CASSDRHGYTF.

The V gene is TRBV6-7, the J gene TRBJ1-4; 8 bases agree with TRBD1. TRBV6-7 is an ORF; its function is uncertain. Trimming took 6 bases from V and 0 from J; bases not matched to a gene: 21. The CDR3 has 21 residues. CDR3 DNA sequence: TGTGCCAGCAGCTGTCTACCCCTGGCTGGACAGGGCCTCGCAACTAATGAAAAACTGTTTTTT. Translating gives CASSCLPLAGQGLATNEKLFF.

This clonotype was recorded a few times. The chain uses TRBV28 and TRBJ2-7; possible D gene TRBD1, 7 bases. This CDR3 spans 12 amino acids. Between the trimmed V and J ends, which lost 7 bases and 9 bases, there was a span of 16 bases. Looked up from germline, CDR1 is MDHEN and CDR2 is SYDVKM. CDR3 DNA sequence: TGTGCCAGCATCACCCAGGGGGGTGGGCAGTACTTC. Its protein product is CASITQGGGQYF.

There are many counts of this clonotype. The chain recombines TRBV18 with TRBJ2-7, with 9 bases lining up with TRBD2. The CDR3 length is 14 residues. The germline V gene encodes CDR1 KGHSH and CDR2 LQKENI. J gave up 7 bases and V 6 bases, and 10 bases lay outside the gene matches. CDR3 bases: TGTGCCAGCTCTGCCCGGGGACTAGCAGTTGAGCAGTACTTC. Translated, it gives CASSARGLAVEQYF.

This clonotype was found a few times. This chain uses TRBV4-2 with TRBJ1-6, with no clear D. Per the germline V gene, CDR1 is LGHNA and CDR2 is YNFKEQ. V dropped 5 bases and J dropped 9 bases, with 26 bases sitting between them. This CDR3 has 18 residues. CDR3 in amino acids: CASSSNLRIGIEGSPLHF. The CDR3 nucleotides are TGTGCCAGCAGCTCCAACCTACGGATAGGGATTGAAGGTTCACCCCTCCACTTT.

The chain links TRBV6-2 or TRBV6-3 to TRBJ1-1; unclear D gene. The CDR3 runs to 14 residues. CDR1 and CDR2 from the germline V gene are MNHEY and SVGEGT. The germline V and J ends were trimmed by 2 bases and 2 bases, with 9 bases remaining between them. CDR3 nucleotide sequence: TGTGCCAGCAGTTACGGGCAGAGTAACACTGAAGCTTTCTTT. This sequence encodes CASSYGQSNTEAFF.

To note about this clonotype: It may be a read error: a sequence one base away is much more abundant. This sequence joins TRBV7-9 and TRBJ1-6; D gene ambiguous. Germline-derived CDR1 and CDR2 are SEHNR and FQNEAQ (reference sequence). CDR3 length equals 12 residues. The DNA of the CDR3 is TGTGCCTGCAGCTTATGGAATTCACCCCTCCACTTT. It translates to CACSLWNSPLHF. Filled out from reference TRBV7-9 and TRBJ1-6, the complete variable domain reads DTGVSQNPRHKITKRGQNVTFRCDPISEHNRLYWYRQTLGQGPEFLTYFQNEAQLEKSRLLSDRFSAERPKGSFSTLEIQRTEQGDSAMYLCACSLWNSPLHFGNGTRLTVT.

This clonotype has only a few counts. The V call is TRBV7-3, the J call TRBJ1-2; 9 bases fit TRBD1. V lost 5 bases to trimming and J lost 5 bases; unmatched junction nucleotides: 6. Germline CDR1 SGHTA, CDR2 FQGTGA. The CDR3 spans 14 residues. For the CDR3, the DNA is TGTGCCAGCAGCGCCGGGACAGGGATGTATGGCTACACCTTC. Translated: CASSAGTGMYGYTF.

This clonotype showed up many times. CDR3 nucleotides: TGTGCCAGCAGCAGCGGGGCAGGGCCCCTGCCTTCACCCCTCCACTTT. Translated: CASSSGAGPLPSPLHF. The V gene is TRBV28, the J gene TRBJ1-6; weak D call: TRBD1 (5 bases). This CDR3 is built from 16 residues. CDR1 is MDHEN, CDR2 SYDVKM, per germline. Trimming took off 6 bases at V and 9 bases at J, with 21 bases between the two ends. The complete variable domain, with remaining parts taken from reference TRBV28 and TRBJ1-6, reads DVKVTQSSRYLVKRTGEKVFLECVQDMDHENMFWYRQDPGLGLRLIYFSYDVKMKEKGDIPEGYSVSREKKERFSLILESASTNQTSMYLCASSSGAGPLPSPLHFGNGTRLTVT.

This clonotype has more than one count but fewer than ten. The CDR3 protein is CASSQFGGPYQPQHF. The CDR3 DNA follows: TGCGCCAGCAGCCAATTCGGAGGGCCATATCAGCCCCAGCATTTT. This chain joins TRBV4-1 and TRBJ1-5; no clear D. The germline V gene has CDR1 MGHRA and CDR2 YSYEKL. Trimming removed 2 bases at V and 5 bases at J, with 13 bases between. The CDR3 loop spans 15 amino acids.

This clonotype was found many times. This chain uses TRBV9 with TRBJ1-3; 7 bases are a match to TRBD1. V shed 4 bases and J 2 bases; nucleotides not matched to a gene: 6. The CDR3 is 15 amino acids. CDR1 and CDR2 from the germline V gene are SGDLS and YYNGEE. CDR3 protein: CASSPSTGTGNTIYF. The CDR3 DNA reads as TGTGCCAGCAGCCCCTCGACAGGGACTGGAAACACCATATATTTT.

This CDR3 is CASSPGTGISSYEQYF. CDR3 coding DNA: TGTGCCAGCAGCCCCGGTACGGGAATCAGTTCCTACGAGCAGTACTTC. The gene calls are TRBV5-5 and TRBJ2-7; TRBD2 might be the D (5 bases). V lost 4 bases and J 1 base, leaving 18 bases between the germline ends. The germline CDR1 and CDR2 sequences are SGHKS and YYEKEE (reference sequence). The length of the CDR3 is 16 residues.

This clonotype came up a few times. The chain recombines TRBV20-1 with TRBJ1-2, with D possibly being TRBD1 (5 bases). The length of the CDR3 is 13 residues. The germline V gene has CDR1 DFQATT and CDR2 SNEGSKA (reference sequence). V dropped 5 bases and J dropped 0 bases, with 10 bases sitting between them. This chain's CDR3 is CSALIQANYGYTF. The DNA for the CDR3 is TGCAGTGCTTTAATACAGGCTAACTATGGCTACACCTTC.

This clonotype occurred a few times. The CDR3 DNA follows: TGCGCCAGCAGCGCGACAGGGACATATAATGAAAAACTGTTTTTT. This codes for CASSATGTYNEKLFF. The rearrangement joins TRBV5-1 to TRBJ1-4, with 7 bases fitting TRBD1. The CDR3 sequence is 15 residues long. Germline assignment: CDR1 SGHRS and CDR2 YFSETQ. V lost 4 bases to trimming and J lost 4 bases; unmatched junction nucleotides: 7.

This clonotype came up many times. The rearrangement links TRBV29-1 to TRBJ1-2, with D tentatively TRBD1 (5 bases). CDR1 and CDR2 (germline): SQVTM, ANQGSEA. The CDR3 has 14 amino acids. V lost 5 bases to trimming and J lost 3 bases, with 16 bases between them. The CDR3 protein is CSVTLPGRDYGYTF. The CDR3 nucleotides are TGCAGCGTTACCCTTCCAGGGAGGGACTATGGCTACACCTTC.

This chain connects TRBV3-1 to TRBJ1-1; D possibly corresponds to TRBD1 (6 bases). Germline loops: CDR1 LGHDT, CDR2 YNNKEL (reference sequence). Deletions cut 1 base from V and 9 bases from J, with 18 bases between. CDR3 length: 15 residues. CDR3 amino acids: CASSQGGQGPTQAFF. The CDR3 region has the DNA TGTGCCAGCAGCCAAGGGGGGCAGGGGCCGACGCAAGCTTTCTTT.

The J gene is TRBJ2-4, the V gene TRBV20-1, with 10 bases lining up with TRBD1. The germline CDR1 and CDR2 sequences are DFQATT and SNEGSKA (reference sequence). The CDR3 extends over 14 amino acids. V shed 6 bases and J 8 bases; nucleotides not matched to a gene: 10. The chain's CDR3 is CSADDRGQRDIQYF. DNA for the CDR3: TGCAGTGCGGACGACAGGGGGCAGAGGGACATTCAGTACTTC.

As regards this clonotype: A much larger clone is a single base away; this may be a read error. The chain carries TRBV2 and TRBJ2-5; TRBD1 agrees at 8 bases. Germline lookup yields CDR1 SNHLY and CDR2 FYNNEI. CDR3 length: 14 amino acids. The CDR3, as DNA: TGTGCCAGCACCCCGACAGGGGACCAAGGGACCCAGTACTTC. Amino acid sequence: CASTPTGDQGTQYF.

This clonotype was recorded many times. The chain joins TRBV7-2 to TRBJ1-6, with D possibly TRBD1 on 6 matching bases. CDR1 is SGHTA and CDR2 is FQGNSA in the germline V gene. The length of the CDR3 is 14 residues. V lost 1 base and J lost 10, with 11 bases in between. The chain's CDR3 is CASSLVGAESPLHF. The CDR3 DNA sequence: TGTGCCAGCAGCTTAGTGGGGGCGGAATCACCCCTCCACTTT.

The CDR3 DNA follows: TGTGCCAGCAGGGGGTTGTACACTGAAGCTTTCTTT. It specifies CASRGLYTEAFF. The chain recombines TRBV14 with TRBJ1-1; D gene ambiguous. Looked up from germline, CDR1 is SGHDN and CDR2 is FVKESK. The CDR3 loop spans 12 amino acids. Trimming left V 6 bases short and J 3 bases short, with 8 bases between.